A single sample gave rise to the 3 T cell receptor beta chains below, sequenced in a study of CD8 T cells in ankylosing spondylitis. TCRdb reprocessed the 5' RACE reads via MiXCR and lists one record per CDR3 protein. The sample lists 150,000 or so distinct CDR3 sequences, about 32% occurring once. Sequences were obtained from synovial fluid, either unsorted or a sorted T cell fraction (not recorded which). The receptors were gathered from a male donor with ankylosing spondylitis.

This clonotype was picked up a small number of times. The chain couples TRBV15 to TRBJ2-3, with TRBD1 matching over 9 bases. The CDR3 contains 15 residues. The J segment lost 5 bases and the V segment lost 2 bases, leaving 5 bases of the junction unmatched. Germline V lookup: CDR1 LNHNV, CDR2 YYDKDF (reference sequence). The CDR3 spells CATSRPGQGRDTQYF. CDR3 nucleotide sequence: TGTGCCACCAGCAGACCGGGACAGGGTCGAGATACGCAGTATTTT.

This clonotype has more than one count but fewer than ten. The rearrangement joins TRBV7-2 to TRBJ1-3; TRBD1 is a possible D gene (5 bases). V was cut by 5 bases and J by 4 bases, with 18 bases left in between. Germline lookup yields CDR1 SGHTA and CDR2 FQGNSA. The CDR3 runs 16 residues. In nucleotides, the CDR3 is TGTGCCAGCAGCCGAGAGCCCGGGACCGTAGGAAACACCATATATTTT. Protein sequence: CASSREPGTVGNTIYF.

This clonotype was counted between two and nine times. The V and J genes are TRBV11-2 and TRBJ1-1, with D maybe TRBD1 (6 bases). The V gene's germline CDR1 is SGHAT and CDR2 FQNNGV. CDR3 length: 16 residues. Trimming took off 1 base at V and 0 bases at J, with 12 bases between the two ends. For the CDR3, the DNA is TGTGCCAGCAGCTTAGGGGGGGCAGGGATGAACACTGAAGCTTTCTTT. Its translation is CASSLGGAGMNTEAFF.